The rows below give T cell receptor beta chains drawn from one sample of a study of early T cells in non-severe SARS-CoV-2 infection. A single record per CDR3 protein comes from TCRdb applying MiXCR to the 5' RACE reads. The sample has under 85,000 distinct CDR3 sequences, 14% seen once. The sample comprised whole blood. The receptors were sampled from an adult who was a healthcare worker with PCR-confirmed SARS-CoV-2 infection or an uninfected control (not recorded which). CDR3s include the opening cysteine and the closing phenylalanine or tryptophan. D genes are given only for firm matches. Size is omitted from some rows. Given values are once, few, many or a class for expanded clones.

j_call: TRBJ1-4; v_call: TRBV28; d_call: TRBD1; clone_size: few; cdr3_aa: CASKDRAVEKLFF; cdr3_nt: TGTGCCAGCAAGGACAGGGCGGTAGAAAAACTGTTTTTT
j_call: TRBJ2-1; v_call: TRBV6-2/TRBV6-3; d_call: .; clone_size: .; cdr3_aa: CASSPLRRVNEQFF; cdr3_nt: TGTGCCAGCAGTCCACTCCGACGCGTCAATGAGCAGTTCTTC
j_call: TRBJ1-2; v_call: TRBV20-1; d_call: .; clone_size: few; cdr3_aa: CSANPNYGYTF; cdr3_nt: TGCAGTGCTAACCCAAACTATGGCTACACCTTC
j_call: TRBJ2-7; v_call: TRBV6-1; d_call: .; clone_size: .; cdr3_aa: CASSEGGSVYEQYF; cdr3_nt: TGTGCCAGCAGTGAAGGGGGGAGTGTTTACGAGCAGTACTTC
j_call: TRBJ1-1; v_call: TRBV29-1; d_call: TRBD1; clone_size: few; cdr3_aa: CSVAPVGGQFSEAFF; cdr3_nt: TGCAGCGTCGCCCCTGTAGGGGGCCAATTCTCTGAAGCTTTCTTT
j_call: TRBJ2-5; v_call: TRBV5-1; d_call: TRBD1; clone_size: many; cdr3_aa: CASSLGQGSQETQYF; cdr3_nt: TGCGCCAGCAGCTTGGGACAGGGGTCACAAGAGACCCAGTACTTC
j_call: TRBJ2-2; v_call: TRBV7-9; d_call: .; clone_size: few; cdr3_aa: CASSLDLANTGELFF; cdr3_nt: TGTGCCAGCAGCTTAGATCTAGCGAACACCGGGGAGCTGTTTTTT
j_call: TRBJ1-5; v_call: TRBV12-3/TRBV12-4; d_call: .; clone_size: .; cdr3_aa: CASSSGPSGVNQPQHF; cdr3_nt: TGTGCCAGCAGCTCCGGACCATCCGGGGTTAATCAGCCCCAGCATTTT
j_call: TRBJ1-1; v_call: TRBV5-4; d_call: .; clone_size: few; cdr3_aa: CATAHQGQQTNTEAFF; cdr3_nt: TGTGCCACCGCCCACCAGGGTCAGCAGACTAACACTGAAGCTTTCTTT
j_call: TRBJ2-7; v_call: TRBV7-2; d_call: TRBD1; clone_size: many; cdr3_aa: CASSQGTGRYEQYF; cdr3_nt: TGTGCCAGCAGCCAAGGGACAGGGCGCTACGAGCAGTACTTC
j_call: TRBJ1-2; v_call: TRBV28; d_call: TRBD1; clone_size: .; cdr3_aa: CASSSHRGTGYTF; cdr3_nt: TGTGCCAGCAGTTCCCACAGGGGAACTGGCTACACCTTC
j_call: TRBJ1-1; v_call: TRBV29-1; d_call: .; clone_size: once; cdr3_aa: CSVAGVLNTEAFF; cdr3_nt: TGCAGCGTTGCGGGGGTCTTGAACACTGAAGCTTTCTTT
j_call: TRBJ2-5; v_call: TRBV6-1; d_call: .; clone_size: few; cdr3_aa: CASSGQLQETQYF; cdr3_nt: TGTGCCAGCAGTGGACAGCTTCAAGAGACCCAGTACTTC
j_call: TRBJ1-6; v_call: TRBV5-1; d_call: .; clone_size: .; cdr3_aa: CASSLETGRNNSPLHF; cdr3_nt: TGCGCCAGCAGCTTGGAAACTGGACGGAATAATTCACCCCTCCACTTT
j_call: TRBJ2-5; v_call: TRBV5-1; d_call: .; clone_size: few; cdr3_aa: CASSLDPGLEAQYF; cdr3_nt: TGCGCCAGCAGCTTGGACCCAGGTCTGGAGGCCCAGTACTTC
j_call: TRBJ2-7; v_call: TRBV3-1; d_call: .; clone_size: few; cdr3_aa: CASSLPPSEEQYF; cdr3_nt: TGTGCCAGCAGCCTCCCCCCATCGGAAGAGCAGTACTTC
j_call: TRBJ1-3; v_call: TRBV5-1; d_call: .; clone_size: few; cdr3_aa: CASSFMGDTIYF; cdr3_nt: TGCGCCAGCAGTTTTATGGGGGACACCATATATTTT
j_call: TRBJ1-6; v_call: TRBV12-3/TRBV12-4; d_call: .; clone_size: .; cdr3_aa: CASRQIPDRALHF; cdr3_nt: TGTGCCAGCAGACAAATCCCCGACAGAGCCCTCCACTTT
j_call: TRBJ2-3; v_call: TRBV11-2; d_call: TRBD2; clone_size: few; cdr3_aa: CASSLVGLAGSTDTQYF; cdr3_nt: TGTGCCAGCAGCTTAGTGGGACTAGCGGGAAGCACAGATACGCAGTATTTT
j_call: TRBJ1-3; v_call: TRBV7-9; d_call: .; clone_size: .; cdr3_aa: CASSLQGRGNTIYF; cdr3_nt: TGTGCCAGCAGCTTACAGGGGAGAGGAAACACCATATATTTT
j_call: TRBJ1-2; v_call: TRBV5-1; d_call: .; clone_size: .; cdr3_aa: CASSLQLDNYGYTF; cdr3_nt: TGCGCCAGCAGCTTGCAACTCGATAACTATGGCTACACCTTC
j_call: TRBJ1-1; v_call: TRBV12-3/TRBV12-4; d_call: .; clone_size: few; cdr3_aa: CASSPRKGDTEAFF; cdr3_nt: TGTGCCAGCAGTCCTCGAAAGGGGGACACTGAAGCTTTCTTT
j_call: TRBJ2-7; v_call: TRBV3-1; d_call: TRBD2; clone_size: few; cdr3_aa: CASSPAGGLDYEQYF; cdr3_nt: TGTGCCAGCAGCCCAGCGGGAGGGTTGGACTACGAGCAGTACTTC
j_call: TRBJ1-2; v_call: TRBV7-2; d_call: .; clone_size: many; cdr3_aa: CASSLVFVGQGDYGYTF; cdr3_nt: TGTGCCAGCAGCTTAGTGTTCGTGGGTCAGGGCGACTATGGCTACACCTTC
j_call: TRBJ1-1; v_call: TRBV6-4; d_call: TRBD1; clone_size: .; cdr3_aa: CASSAEGQGGIRWTEAFF; cdr3_nt: TGTGCCAGCAGTGCCGAAGGACAGGGGGGCATCCGATGGACTGAAGCTTTCTTT
j_call: TRBJ1-1; v_call: TRBV29-1; d_call: TRBD1; clone_size: .; cdr3_aa: CSVNRGNTEAFF; cdr3_nt: TGCAGCGTAAACAGGGGAAACACTGAAGCTTTCTTT
j_call: TRBJ1-1; v_call: TRBV12-3/TRBV12-4; d_call: .; clone_size: .; cdr3_aa: CASSSYSAEAFF; cdr3_nt: TGTGCCAGCAGTTCCTACTCGGCTGAAGCTTTCTTT
j_call: TRBJ2-3; v_call: TRBV29-1; d_call: .; clone_size: .; cdr3_aa: CSVEDRSSWEYF; cdr3_nt: TGCAGCGTTGAAGATAGGTCAAGCTGGGAGTATTTT
j_call: TRBJ1-2; v_call: TRBV29-1; d_call: .; clone_size: few; cdr3_aa: CSVEGPGVSDGYTF; cdr3_nt: TGCAGCGTTGAAGGGCCAGGGGTGAGCGATGGCTACACCTTC
j_call: TRBJ2-1; v_call: TRBV29-1; d_call: .; clone_size: .; cdr3_aa: CSVPSSTSSYNEQFF; cdr3_nt: TGCAGCGTCCCGTCTAGCACGAGCTCCTACAATGAGCAGTTCTTC
j_call: TRBJ1-3; v_call: TRBV14; d_call: .; clone_size: .; cdr3_aa: CASSQRGISGNTIYF; cdr3_nt: TGTGCCAGCAGCCAAAGAGGAATCTCTGGAAACACCATATATTTT
j_call: TRBJ2-5; v_call: TRBV3-1; d_call: TRBD1; clone_size: many; cdr3_aa: CASSHPGQGFGETQYF; cdr3_nt: TGTGCCAGCAGCCACCCTGGACAGGGATTTGGAGAGACCCAGTACTTC
j_call: TRBJ2-7; v_call: TRBV28; d_call: .; clone_size: few; cdr3_aa: CASSLPTDGPYEQYF; cdr3_nt: TGTGCCAGCAGTTTACCCACCGACGGACCCTACGAGCAGTACTTC
j_call: TRBJ1-5; v_call: TRBV2; d_call: .; clone_size: .; cdr3_aa: CATKGGSSNQPQHF; cdr3_nt: TGTGCCACCAAAGGGGGGAGTAGCAATCAGCCCCAGCATTTT
j_call: TRBJ1-4; v_call: TRBV5-4; d_call: .; clone_size: few; cdr3_aa: CASSSSGRGATYEKLFF; cdr3_nt: TGTGCCAGCAGCTCCTCCGGTAGGGGAGCAACCTATGAAAAACTGTTTTTT
j_call: TRBJ2-3; v_call: TRBV4-1; d_call: .; clone_size: many; cdr3_aa: CASSQGAGIPTDTQYF; cdr3_nt: TGCGCCAGCAGCCAAGGGGCCGGGATTCCCACAGATACGCAGTATTTT
j_call: TRBJ2-3; v_call: TRBV5-4; d_call: .; clone_size: .; cdr3_aa: CASSLDPLGSDTQYF; cdr3_nt: TGTGCCAGCAGCTTGGATCCGCTGGGTTCAGATACGCAGTATTTT
j_call: TRBJ2-1; v_call: TRBV29-1; d_call: .; clone_size: few; cdr3_aa: CSVEDLARQAQFF; cdr3_nt: TGCAGCGTTGAAGACCTAGCGCGACAGGCACAGTTCTTC
j_call: TRBJ2-7; v_call: TRBV2; d_call: .; clone_size: .; cdr3_aa: CASGGPRNYEQYF; cdr3_nt: TGTGCCAGCGGTGGACCACGGAACTACGAGCAGTACTTC
j_call: TRBJ2-2; v_call: TRBV18; d_call: TRBD1; clone_size: few; cdr3_aa: CASSPDRGFTGELFF; cdr3_nt: TGTGCCAGCTCCCCCGACAGGGGATTCACCGGGGAGCTGTTTTTT
j_call: TRBJ1-1; v_call: TRBV28; d_call: TRBD1; clone_size: .; cdr3_aa: CASRPGTGPEAFF; cdr3_nt: TGTGCCAGTCGACCTGGGACAGGCCCTGAAGCTTTCTTT
j_call: TRBJ2-1; v_call: TRBV11-2; d_call: .; clone_size: .; cdr3_aa: CASSFLEFNEQFF; cdr3_nt: TGTGCCAGCAGCTTCCTAGAATTCAATGAGCAGTTCTTC
j_call: TRBJ1-5; v_call: TRBV5-8; d_call: .; clone_size: few; cdr3_aa: CASSSTRDRPQHF; cdr3_nt: TGTGCCAGCAGCTCGACCAGGGATCGGCCCCAGCATTTT
j_call: TRBJ2-7; v_call: TRBV20-1; d_call: TRBD2; clone_size: many; cdr3_aa: CSAAAGQPYEQYF; cdr3_nt: TGCAGTGCTGCAGCGGGGCAGCCCTACGAGCAGTACTTC
j_call: TRBJ2-6; v_call: TRBV7-2; d_call: TRBD1; clone_size: few; cdr3_aa: CASSLVDRPSGANVLTF; cdr3_nt: TGTGCCAGCAGCTTAGTGGACAGGCCGTCTGGGGCCAACGTCCTGACTTTC